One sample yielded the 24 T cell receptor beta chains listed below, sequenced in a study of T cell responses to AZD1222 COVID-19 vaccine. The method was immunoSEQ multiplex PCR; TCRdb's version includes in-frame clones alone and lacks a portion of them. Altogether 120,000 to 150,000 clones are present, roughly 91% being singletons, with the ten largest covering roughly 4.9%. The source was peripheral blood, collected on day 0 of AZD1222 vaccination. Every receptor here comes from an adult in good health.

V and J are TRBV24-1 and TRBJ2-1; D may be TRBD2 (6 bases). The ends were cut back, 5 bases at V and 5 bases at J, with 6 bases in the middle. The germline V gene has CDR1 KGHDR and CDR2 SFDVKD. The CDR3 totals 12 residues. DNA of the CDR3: TGTGCCACCAGTGGCGGGGACAATGAGCAGTTCTTC. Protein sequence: CATSGGDNEQFF.

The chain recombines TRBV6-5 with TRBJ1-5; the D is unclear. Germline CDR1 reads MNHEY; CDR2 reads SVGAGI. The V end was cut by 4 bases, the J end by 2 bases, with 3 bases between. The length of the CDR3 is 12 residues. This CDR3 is CASSLGNQPQHF. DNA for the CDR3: TGTGCCAGCAGTTTGGGCAATCAGCCCCAGCATTTT.

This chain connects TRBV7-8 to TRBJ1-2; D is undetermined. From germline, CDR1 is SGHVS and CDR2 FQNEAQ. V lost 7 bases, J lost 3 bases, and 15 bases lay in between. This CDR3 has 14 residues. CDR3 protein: CASTVGLGYYGYTF. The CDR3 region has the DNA TGTGCCAGCACCGTCGGCCTGGGATACTATGGCTACACCTTC.

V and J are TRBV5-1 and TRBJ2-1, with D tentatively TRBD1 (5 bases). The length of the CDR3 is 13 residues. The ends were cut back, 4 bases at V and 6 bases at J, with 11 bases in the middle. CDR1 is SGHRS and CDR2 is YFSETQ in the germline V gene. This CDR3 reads CASSPQGANEQFF. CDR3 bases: TGCGCCAGCAGCCCCCAGGGCGCCAATGAGCAGTTCTTC.

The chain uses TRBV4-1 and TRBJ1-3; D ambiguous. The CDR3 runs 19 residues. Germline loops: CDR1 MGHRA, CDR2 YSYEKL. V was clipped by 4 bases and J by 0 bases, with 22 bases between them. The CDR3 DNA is TGCGCCAGCAGCCCGCGCCAGGTCAGCTTAAGAGACTCTGGAAACACCATATATTTT. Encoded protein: CASSPRQVSLRDSGNTIYF.

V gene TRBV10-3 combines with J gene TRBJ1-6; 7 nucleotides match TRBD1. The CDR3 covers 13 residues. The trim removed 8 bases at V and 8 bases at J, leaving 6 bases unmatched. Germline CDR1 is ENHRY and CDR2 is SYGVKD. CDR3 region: CAIWTGTDSPLHF. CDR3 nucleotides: TGTGCCATCTGGACAGGCACGGATTCACCCCTCCACTTT.

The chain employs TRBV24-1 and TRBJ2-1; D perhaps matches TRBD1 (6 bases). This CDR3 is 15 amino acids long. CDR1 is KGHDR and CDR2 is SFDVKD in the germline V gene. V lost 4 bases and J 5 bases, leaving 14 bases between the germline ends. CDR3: CATSESGTRNNEQFF. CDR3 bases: TGTGCCACCAGTGAATCCGGGACAAGAAACAATGAGCAGTTCTTC.

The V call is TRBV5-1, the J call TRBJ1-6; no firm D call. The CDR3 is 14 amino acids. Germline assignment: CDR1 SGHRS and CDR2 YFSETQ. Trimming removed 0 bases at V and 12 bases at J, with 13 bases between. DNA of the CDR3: TGCGCCAGCAGCTTGGAAGGACCGAGGGAACCCCTCCACTTT. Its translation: CASSLEGPREPLHF.

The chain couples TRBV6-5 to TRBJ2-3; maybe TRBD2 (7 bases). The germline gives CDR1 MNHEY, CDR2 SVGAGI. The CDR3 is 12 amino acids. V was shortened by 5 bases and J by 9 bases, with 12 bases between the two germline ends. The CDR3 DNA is TGTGCCAGCAGTAGGGGGGACTACACGCAGTATTTT. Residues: CASSRGDYTQYF.

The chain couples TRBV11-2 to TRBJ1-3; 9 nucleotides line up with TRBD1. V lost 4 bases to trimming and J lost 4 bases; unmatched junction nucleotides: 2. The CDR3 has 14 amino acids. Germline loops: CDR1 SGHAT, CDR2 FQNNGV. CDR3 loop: CASSWGTGGNTIYF. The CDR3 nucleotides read TGTGCCAGCAGCTGGGGGACAGGGGGAAACACCATATATTTT.

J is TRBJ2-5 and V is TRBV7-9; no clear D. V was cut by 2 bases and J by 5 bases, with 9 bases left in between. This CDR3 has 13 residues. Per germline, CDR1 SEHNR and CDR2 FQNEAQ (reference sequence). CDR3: CASSLYVGETQYF. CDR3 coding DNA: TGTGCCAGCAGCTTATATGTTGGTGAGACCCAGTACTTC.

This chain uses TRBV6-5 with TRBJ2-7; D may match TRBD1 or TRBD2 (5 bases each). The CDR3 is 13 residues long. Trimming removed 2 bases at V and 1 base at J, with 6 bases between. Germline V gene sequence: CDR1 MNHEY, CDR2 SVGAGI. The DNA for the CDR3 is TGTGCCAGCAGTTACGGGGGATCCTACGAGCAGTACTTC. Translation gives CASSYGGSYEQYF.

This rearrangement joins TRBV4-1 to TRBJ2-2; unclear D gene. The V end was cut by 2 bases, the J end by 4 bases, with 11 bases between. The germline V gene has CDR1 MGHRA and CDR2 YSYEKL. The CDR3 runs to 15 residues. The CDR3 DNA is TGCGCCAGCAGCCAATCTCAAGGATCCACCGGGGAGCTGTTTTTT. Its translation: CASSQSQGSTGELFF.

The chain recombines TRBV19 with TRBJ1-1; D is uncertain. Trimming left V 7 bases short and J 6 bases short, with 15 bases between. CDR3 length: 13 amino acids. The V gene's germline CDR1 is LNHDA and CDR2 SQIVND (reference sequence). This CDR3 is CASKLVGESEAFF. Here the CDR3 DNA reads TGTGCCAGTAAACTAGTGGGTGAGTCTGAAGCTTTCTTT.

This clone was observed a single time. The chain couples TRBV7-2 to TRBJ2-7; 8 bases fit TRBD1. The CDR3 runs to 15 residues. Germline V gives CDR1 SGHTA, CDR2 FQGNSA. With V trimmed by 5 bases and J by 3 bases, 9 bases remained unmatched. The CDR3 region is CASSPRQGPSYEQYF. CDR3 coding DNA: TGTGCCAGCAGCCCGCGACAGGGGCCTAGCTACGAGCAGTACTTC.

CDR3 DNA: TGTGCCAGCAGCTTAACCGGGGCCTATGGCTACACCTTC. Translated, it gives CASSLTGAYGYTF. This chain links TRBV7-9 with TRBJ1-2, with D maybe TRBD1 (5 bases). Per germline, CDR1 SEHNR and CDR2 FQNEAQ (reference sequence). This CDR3 comprises 13 residues. Between the trimmed V and J ends, which lost 2 bases and 4 bases, there was a span of 8 bases. Drawing the rest from reference TRBV7-9 and TRBJ1-2, the complete variable domain is DTGVSQNPRHKITKRGQNVTFRCDPISEHNRLYWYRQTLGQGPEFLTYFQNEAQLEKSRLLSDRFSAERPKGSFSTLEIQRTEQGDSAMYLCASSLTGAYGYTFGSGTRLTVV.

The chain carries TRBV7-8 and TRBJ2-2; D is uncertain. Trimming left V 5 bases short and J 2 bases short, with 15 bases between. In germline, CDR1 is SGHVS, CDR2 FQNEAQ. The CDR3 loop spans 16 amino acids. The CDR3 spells CASSQGLGGNTGELFF. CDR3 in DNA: TGTGCCAGCAGCCAAGGCCTCGGCGGCAACACCGGGGAGCTGTTTTTT.

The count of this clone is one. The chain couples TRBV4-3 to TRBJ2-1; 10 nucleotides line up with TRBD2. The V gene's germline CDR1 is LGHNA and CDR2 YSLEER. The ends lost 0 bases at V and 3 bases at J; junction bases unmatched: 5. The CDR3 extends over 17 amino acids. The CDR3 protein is CASSQDSRTSGYNEQFF. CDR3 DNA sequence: TGCGCCAGCAGCCAAGATAGTAGGACTAGCGGCTACAATGAGCAGTTCTTC.

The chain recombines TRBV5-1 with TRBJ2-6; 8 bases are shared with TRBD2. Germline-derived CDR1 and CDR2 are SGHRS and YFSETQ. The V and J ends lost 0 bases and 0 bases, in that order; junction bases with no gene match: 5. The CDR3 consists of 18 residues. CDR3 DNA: TGCGCCAGCAGCTTGGGCAGCGGGGGTGTCTCTGGGGCCAACGTCCTGACTTTC. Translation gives CASSLGSGGVSGANVLTF.

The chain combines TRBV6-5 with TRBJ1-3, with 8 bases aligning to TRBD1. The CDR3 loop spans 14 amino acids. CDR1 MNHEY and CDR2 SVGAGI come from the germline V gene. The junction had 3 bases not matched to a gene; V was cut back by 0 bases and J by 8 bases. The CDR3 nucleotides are TGTGCCAGCAGTTACTCTGCAGGGGGCTACACCATATATTTT. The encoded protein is CASSYSAGGYTIYF.

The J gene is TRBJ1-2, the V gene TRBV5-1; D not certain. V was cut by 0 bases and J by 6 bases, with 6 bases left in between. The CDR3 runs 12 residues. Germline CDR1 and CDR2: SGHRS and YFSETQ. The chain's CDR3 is CASSLGGHGYTF. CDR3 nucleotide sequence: TGCGCCAGCAGCTTGGGCGGTCATGGCTACACCTTC. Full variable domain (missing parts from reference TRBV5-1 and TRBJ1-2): KAGVTQTPRYLIKTRGQQVTLSCSPISGHRSVSWYQQTPGQGLQFLFEYFSETQRNKGNFPGRFSGRQFSNSRSEMNVSTLELGDSALYLCASSLGGHGYTFGSGTRLTVV.

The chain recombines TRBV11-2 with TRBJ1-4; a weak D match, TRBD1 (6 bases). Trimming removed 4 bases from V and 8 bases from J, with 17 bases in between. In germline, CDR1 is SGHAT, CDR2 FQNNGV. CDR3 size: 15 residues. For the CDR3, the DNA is TGTGCCAGCAGCTCCGCCCCTACAGGGAGAGAAAAACTGTTTTTT. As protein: CASSSAPTGREKLFF.

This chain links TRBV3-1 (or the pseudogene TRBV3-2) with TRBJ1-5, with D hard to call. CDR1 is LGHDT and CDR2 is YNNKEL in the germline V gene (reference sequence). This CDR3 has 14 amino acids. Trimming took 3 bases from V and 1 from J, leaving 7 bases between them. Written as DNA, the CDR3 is TGTGCCAGCAGCCAGGGCCAAAGCAATCAGCCCCAGCATTTT. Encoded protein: CASSQGQSNQPQHF.

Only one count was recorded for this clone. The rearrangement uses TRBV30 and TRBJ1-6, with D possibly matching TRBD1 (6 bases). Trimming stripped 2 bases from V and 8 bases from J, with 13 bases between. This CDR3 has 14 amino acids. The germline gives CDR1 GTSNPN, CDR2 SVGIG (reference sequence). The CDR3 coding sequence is TGTGCCTGGAGTATGAGGGGGGGCCATTCACCCCTCCACTTT. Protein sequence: CAWSMRGGHSPLHF.